These 10 T cell receptor beta chains were sequenced from one sample in a study of blood T cell repertoires in COVID-19 (dated by TCRdb to 2018 to 2021). The library was built by means of the immunoSEQ multiplex PCR assay. In TCRdb, the immuneACCESS table is reduced to in-frame sequences with V and J assigned. These tables do not hold every clone; where another copy was compared, an unresolved V gene accounts for under half, and the others remain unexplained. In all, the sample holds about 14,000 clones, and roughly nine tenths of those were seen once. 17% of the sample is taken by the ten largest. The sequenced sample consisted of peripheral blood. The receptor set was obtained from a human donor with active COVID-19. The donor label of this sample is uncertain.

This chain connects TRBV7-9 to TRBJ1-5; D may be TRBD1 (5 bases). The CDR3 covers 15 residues. The germline V gene encodes CDR1 SEHNR and CDR2 FQNEAQ (reference sequence). V lost 5 bases and J 1 base, leaving 12 bases between the germline ends. This chain's CDR3 is CASSPRAGSNQPQHF. In nucleotides, the CDR3 is TGTGCCAGCAGCCCCCGAGCAGGGAGCAATCAGCCCCAGCATTTT.

V usage is TRBV10-3 and J usage is TRBJ2-3, with TRBD2 matching 10 bases. The CDR3 length is 16 residues. Germline assignment: CDR1 ENHRY and CDR2 SYGVKD. The V and J ends lost 3 bases and 1 base, in that order; junction bases with no gene match: 4. The CDR3 coding sequence is TGTGCCATCAGTGACTCTAGCGGGAGTCGCACAGATACGCAGTATTTT. Translated: CAISDSSGSRTDTQYF.

The CDR3 sequence is CASTLAGAAYEQYF. In DNA, the CDR3 is TGCGCCAGCACCCTAGCGGGGGCCGCCTACGAGCAGTACTTC. The chain has TRBV10-2 and TRBJ2-7; TRBD2 matches 10 bases. V shed 7 bases and J 2 bases; nucleotides not matched to a gene: 5. CDR1 and CDR2 (germline): WSHSY, SAAADI. CDR3 length: 14 residues.

The CDR3 reads CSVGTGDHGEQYF. CDR3 bases: TGCAGCGTCGGGACAGGGGATCACGGGGAGCAGTACTTC. The chain recombines TRBV29-1 with TRBJ2-7; 10 bases map to TRBD1. Germline CDR1 SQVTM, CDR2 ANQGSEA. The ends lost 6 bases at V and 7 bases at J; junction bases unmatched: 9. The CDR3 spans 13 residues.

The gene calls are TRBV5-1 and TRBJ2-7; tentatively, D is TRBD1 (6 bases). Trimming stripped 8 bases from V and 0 bases from J, with 9 bases between. Looked up from germline, CDR1 is SGHRS and CDR2 is YFSETQ. The CDR3 spans 12 residues. The CDR3, as DNA: TGCGCCAGTGGACAGAGCTCCTACGAGCAGTACTTC. Translating gives CASGQSSYEQYF.

This clone is large by share. This rearrangement joins TRBV4-2 to TRBJ2-3, with 11 bases fitting TRBD2. The trim removed 0 bases at V and 4 bases at J, leaving 0 bases unmatched. The CDR3 extends over 15 amino acids. Germline-derived CDR1 and CDR2 are LGHNA and YNFKEQ. The CDR3 bases are TGTGCCAGCAGCCAAGATAGCGGGGGGGCAGATACGCAGTATTTT. It yields the protein CASSQDSGGADTQYF.

This sequence joins TRBV28 and TRBJ2-1; D not certain. Deletions cut 8 bases from V and 4 bases from J, with 18 bases between. The V gene's germline CDR1 is MDHEN and CDR2 SYDVKM. CDR3 length: 15 amino acids. This CDR3 is CASRLPLRPYNEQFF. In DNA form, the CDR3 reads TGTGCCAGCCGACTTCCCCTTCGCCCTTACAATGAGCAGTTCTTC.

V and J are TRBV2 and TRBJ1-6; D not resolved. The CDR3 loop spans 15 amino acids. CDR1 SNHLY and CDR2 FYNNEI come from the germline V gene. V was clipped by 3 bases and J by 5 bases, with 11 bases between them. The CDR3 DNA sequence: TGTGCCAGCAGTGATATGGGCCGAGATAATTCACCCCTCCACTTT. This encodes CASSDMGRDNSPLHF.

The rearrangement links TRBV27 to TRBJ2-2; D is possibly TRBD1 (5 bases). The V gene lost 3 bases and the J gene lost 0 bases, with 8 bases spanning the gap. Per germline, CDR1 MNHEY and CDR2 SMNVEV (reference sequence). The CDR3 has 15 amino acids. This chain's CDR3 is CASSFLTANTGELFF. CDR3 nucleotides: TGTGCCAGCAGTTTCCTGACAGCGAACACCGGGGAGCTGTTTTTT.

The chain uses TRBV4-1 and TRBJ1-6; weak D call: TRBD1 (5 bases). This CDR3 comprises 15 residues. The V and J ends lost 3 bases and 10 bases respectively, with 16 bases between them. The germline gives CDR1 MGHRA, CDR2 YSYEKL. The CDR3: CASSHNGGTGSPLHF. The CDR3, as DNA: TGCGCCAGCAGCCACAATGGAGGGACTGGGTCACCCCTCCACTTT.